These 25 T cell receptor beta chains share one sample of origin, sequenced in a study of blood T cell repertoires in COVID-19. Clones were sequenced by immunoSEQ multiplex PCR, and TCRdb holds only the in-frame ones, with some missing. Seen here are 300,000 to 400,000 clones, about 90% observed once, and the top ten hold approximately 8.1%. The sample was peripheral blood. The receptors originated from a woman in her fifties or sixties who had recovered from COVID-19.

The rearrangement joins TRBV7-9 to TRBJ2-3; the D is unclear. Germline-derived CDR1 and CDR2 are SEHNR and FQNEAQ (reference sequence). This CDR3 contains 14 residues. Trimming stripped 7 bases from V and 0 bases from J, with 11 bases between. The CDR3 sequence: CASILESSTDTQYF. The DNA for the CDR3 is TGTGCCAGCATCCTAGAATCTAGCACAGATACGCAGTATTTT. Filled out from reference TRBV7-9 and TRBJ2-3, the complete variable domain reads DTGVSQNPRHKITKRGQNVTFRCDPISEHNRLYWYRQTLGQGPEFLTYFQNEAQLEKSRLLSDRFSAERPKGSFSTLEIQRTEQGDSAMYLCASILESSTDTQYFGPGTRLTVL.

The chain combines TRBV5-6 with TRBJ1-4; D is undetermined. Germline lookup yields CDR1 SGHDT and CDR2 YYEEEE. Trimming took 4 bases from V and 0 from J, leaving 10 bases between them. The CDR3 is 15 amino acids. CDR3 loop: CASSPVPATNEKLFF. The CDR3 DNA is TGTGCCAGCAGCCCGGTTCCGGCAACTAATGAAAAACTGTTTTTT.

The chain is built from TRBV28 and TRBJ2-7, with TRBD2 identical over 12 bases. The V and J ends lost 7 bases and 3 bases, in that order; junction bases with no gene match: 10. The CDR3 sequence is 16 residues long. The V gene's germline CDR1 is MDHEN and CDR2 SYDVKM. The CDR3 sequence is CASTKTSGGYGYEQYF. In nucleotides, the CDR3 is TGTGCCAGCACGAAAACTAGCGGGGGGTACGGCTACGAGCAGTACTTC.

The chain links TRBV19 to TRBJ2-3, with D unclear. V was cut by 3 bases and J by 4 bases, with 5 bases left in between. CDR1 LNHDA and CDR2 SQIVND come from the germline V gene (reference sequence). This CDR3 spans 12 amino acids. CDR3 loop: CASSMGSDTQYF. The CDR3 DNA reads TGTGCCAGTAGTATGGGCTCAGATACGCAGTATTTT.

DNA for the CDR3: TGTGCCAGCAGCTTAGCAGTGGGACAGGGGGTGGAGACCCAGTACTTC. Protein sequence: CASSLAVGQGVETQYF. The chain uses TRBV7-8 and TRBJ2-5; 11 bases are shared with TRBD1. V shed 0 bases and J 5 bases; nucleotides not matched to a gene: 5. Germline loops: CDR1 SGHVS, CDR2 FQNEAQ. The CDR3 is 16 amino acids.

The chain employs TRBV19 and TRBJ1-2, with 10 bases fitting TRBD1. The ends lost 5 bases at V and 4 bases at J; junction bases unmatched: 7. The germline V gene has CDR1 LNHDA and CDR2 SQIVND (reference sequence). This CDR3 is built from 15 residues. The CDR3 protein is CASSVTGGAGYGYTF. The CDR3 bases are TGTGCCAGTAGTGTGACAGGGGGCGCAGGCTATGGCTACACCTTC.

The chain carries TRBV18 and TRBJ2-7, with D possibly TRBD2 on 5 matching bases. Germline CDR1 KGHSH, CDR2 LQKENI. The CDR3 loop spans 13 amino acids. Trimming took 0 bases from V and 3 from J, leaving 6 bases between them. CDR3 sequence reads: CASSPPGLYEQYF. The CDR3 DNA reads as TGTGCCAGCTCACCACCAGGACTCTACGAGCAGTACTTC.

The chain uses TRBV18 and TRBJ1-3; D is perhaps TRBD1 (6 bases). The CDR3 runs 16 residues. The V and J ends lost 4 bases and 1 base respectively, with 14 bases between them. Germline-derived CDR1 and CDR2 are KGHSH and LQKENI. The CDR3 coding sequence is TGTGCCAGCTCACGGGACACAGGGCGATCTGGAAACACCATATATTTT. Its protein is CASSRDTGRSGNTIYF. Variable domain in full (rest from reference TRBV18 and TRBJ1-3): NAGVMQNPRHLVRRRGQEARLRCSPMKGHSHVYWYRQLPEEGLKFMVYLQKENIIDESGMPKERFSAEFPKEGPSILRIQQVVRGDSAAYFCASSRDTGRSGNTIYFGEGSWLTVV.

This clone was picked up one time. The V and J genes are TRBV6-2 or TRBV6-3 and TRBJ2-7, with D possibly being TRBD2 (6 bases). CDR1 MNHEY and CDR2 SVGEGT come from the germline V gene. V was clipped by 7 bases and J by 3 bases, with 10 bases between them. There are 12 residues in the CDR3. CDR3 in amino acids: CASTPGLYEQYF. CDR3 DNA sequence: TGTGCCAGCACCCCGGGACTCTACGAGCAGTACTTC.

DNA for the CDR3: TGTGCCAGCAGAAAGGGGGTTGACACCGGGGAGCTGTTTTTT. The encoded protein is CASRKGVDTGELFF. The chain combines TRBV9 with TRBJ2-2, with D tentatively TRBD1 (6 bases). The CDR3 is made up of 14 amino acids. V was clipped by 5 bases and J by 3 bases, with 11 bases between them. CDR1 is SGDLS, CDR2 YYNGEE, per germline.

This sequence joins TRBV5-1 and TRBJ1-1, with 8 bases matching TRBD1. From germline, CDR1 is SGHRS and CDR2 YFSETQ. The length of the CDR3 is 13 residues. V shed 4 bases, J shed 4 bases, and the junction held 3 bases outside the gene matches. The CDR3 DNA sequence: TGCGCCAGCAGCACCAGGGGGCCCACTGAAGCTTTCTTT. As protein: CASSTRGPTEAFF.

The chain employs TRBV9 and TRBJ1-4; 7 nucleotides agree with TRBD1. Germline lookup yields CDR1 SGDLS and CDR2 YYNGEE. This CDR3 comprises 15 residues. V was clipped by 6 bases and J by 1 base; unmatched bases: 6. The CDR3 DNA follows: TGTGCCAGCACCCACAGGGGTAGAACTAATGAAAAACTGTTTTTT. This codes for CASTHRGRTNEKLFF.

The chain recombines TRBV18 with TRBJ2-2; TRBD2 aligns across 10 bases. Germline CDR1 KGHSH, CDR2 LQKENI. V shed 1 base, J shed 0 bases, and the junction held 8 bases outside the gene matches. This CDR3 contains 19 residues. The CDR3 coding sequence is TGTGCCAGCTCACCACGCCCTAGCGGGGGTTTCTCGAACACCGGGGAGCTGTTTTTT. It specifies CASSPRPSGGFSNTGELFF. Full variable domain (remainder filled in from reference TRBV18 and TRBJ2-2): NAGVMQNPRHLVRRRGQEARLRCSPMKGHSHVYWYRQLPEEGLKFMVYLQKENIIDESGMPKERFSAEFPKEGPSILRIQQVVRGDSAAYFCASSPRPSGGFSNTGELFFGEGSRLTVL.

This clone was seen just once. The V gene is TRBV2, the J gene TRBJ1-1; the D gene is possibly TRBD1 (6 bases). Trimming pared 5 bases from V and 4 bases from J, leaving 11 bases between. CDR3 length equals 13 residues. Looked up from germline, CDR1 is SNHLY and CDR2 is FYNNEI. CDR3 loop: CASSTGLATEAFF. For the CDR3, the DNA is TGTGCCAGCAGTACAGGGTTGGCCACTGAAGCTTTCTTT.

As DNA, the CDR3 is TGTGCCAGCAGTTCATATACAGGGGGCGGGTCTCCTACTAACCCGGGGACCGGGGAGCTGTTTTTT. Its protein is CASSSYTGGGSPTNPGTGELFF. V and J are TRBV28 and TRBJ2-2; 9 bases line up with TRBD1. The V and J ends lost 4 bases and 5 bases, in that order; junction bases with no gene match: 26. CDR1 MDHEN and CDR2 SYDVKM come from the germline V gene. The CDR3 is 22 residues long. Full variable domain (outside the CDR3, taken from reference TRBV28 and TRBJ2-2): DVKVTQSSRYLVKRTGEKVFLECVQDMDHENMFWYRQDPGLGLRLIYFSYDVKMKEKGDIPEGYSVSREKKERFSLILESASTNQTSMYLCASSSYTGGGSPTNPGTGELFFGEGSRLTVL.

The genes are TRBV6-5 and TRBJ2-7; TRBD2 matches at 8 bases. CDR3 length: 16 residues. From germline, CDR1 is MNHEY and CDR2 SVGAGI. Unmatched junction bases numbered 9, after V lost 2 bases and J lost 3 bases. CDR3 in DNA: TGTGCCAGCAGTTACCCCCCTTGGCGGGGGGACTACGAGCAGTACTTC. This codes for CASSYPPWRGDYEQYF.

The genes are TRBV11-2 and TRBJ2-3; D perhaps matches TRBD2 (7 bases). CDR1 and CDR2 (germline): SGHAT, FQNNGV. Deletions cut 4 bases from V and 3 bases from J, with 17 bases between. The length of the CDR3 is 16 residues. The DNA of the CDR3 is TGTGCCAGCAGCTCGTGGGGGGGGCCTAGGACAGATACGCAGTATTTT. This sequence encodes CASSSWGGPRTDTQYF.

V gene TRBV10-3 combines with J gene TRBJ2-7, with 12 bases identical to TRBD2. The CDR3 sequence is 16 residues long. Unmatched junction bases numbered 10, after V lost 5 bases and J lost 5 bases. Germline V gene data show CDR1 as ENHRY and CDR2 as SYGVKD. The CDR3 here is CAISPNGLAGNNEQYF. CDR3 nucleotide sequence: TGTGCCATCAGTCCGAACGGACTAGCGGGGAACAACGAGCAGTACTTC.

This chain connects TRBV19 to TRBJ2-1, with TRBD2 identical over 9 bases. The V segment lost 1 base and the J segment 2 bases; nucleotides outside the gene matches: 0. CDR1 LNHDA and CDR2 SQIVND come from the germline V gene (reference sequence). The CDR3 runs to 15 residues. CDR3: CASSIGGGAYNEQFF. CDR3 in DNA: TGTGCCAGTAGTATAGGCGGGGGGGCCTACAATGAGCAGTTCTTC. The full variable domain, its missing parts supplied by reference TRBV19 and TRBJ2-1, is DGGITQSPKYLFRKEGQNVTLSCEQNLNHDAMYWYRQDPGQGLRLIYYSQIVNDFQKGDIAEGYSVSREKKESFPLTVTSAQKNPTAFYLCASSIGGGAYNEQFFGPGTRLTVL.

In DNA, the CDR3 is TGTGCCAGCAGTTTACAGATGGGTAGGCGGGAGGGCCGGGTAGAGCAGTTCTTC. Its protein is CASSLQMGRREGRVEQFF. V gene TRBV27 combines with J gene TRBJ2-1; 9 bases fit TRBD2. V dropped 2 bases and J dropped 10; count of bases not matched to a gene: 18. From germline, CDR1 is MNHEY and CDR2 SMNVEV (reference sequence). The CDR3 has 18 amino acids.

The V call is TRBV28, the J call TRBJ2-3, with TRBD2 matching over 8 bases. J was trimmed by 2 bases and V by 9 bases; bases with no gene match: 10. The CDR3 contains 15 residues. Germline-derived CDR1 and CDR2 are MDHEN and SYDVKM. CDR3 region: CASLSTSGITDTQYF. CDR3 nucleotides: TGTGCCAGTCTCTCCACTAGCGGAATCACAGATACGCAGTATTTT.

V gene TRBV7-2 combines with J gene TRBJ2-4; 8 bases line up with TRBD2. V lost 7 bases, J lost 0 bases, and 5 bases stayed unmatched. The CDR3 contains 15 residues. CDR1 SGHTA and CDR2 FQGNSA come from the germline V gene. The CDR3 DNA sequence: TGTGCCAGCACCCCCGGGGGGGCAGCCAAAAACATTCAGTACTTC. The encoded protein is CASTPGGAAKNIQYF.

The chain couples TRBV27 to TRBJ2-3; a possible D gene is TRBD1 (5 bases). The CDR3 extends over 16 amino acids. Germline CDR1 reads MNHEY; CDR2 reads SMNVEV (reference sequence). V lost 6 bases to trimming and J lost 1 base, with 17 bases between them. CDR3 sequence (DNA): TGTGCCAGCAGGCCCTTTTCCCAGGGCGGCACAGATACGCAGTATTTT. Encoded protein: CASRPFSQGGTDTQYF.

V gene TRBV20-1 combines with J gene TRBJ2-7; D gene uncertain. Trimming shortened V by 3 bases and J by 2 bases, and 5 bases separated the two germline ends. The CDR3 has 11 residues. Germline values: CDR1 DFQATT, CDR2 SNEGSKA (reference sequence). CDR3 sequence (DNA): TGCAGTGCTAGGGGCCCCTACGAGCAGTACTTC. Encoded protein: CSARGPYEQYF.

The gene calls are TRBV28 and TRBJ1-3; 7 nucleotides line up with TRBD1. The germline V gene has CDR1 MDHEN and CDR2 SYDVKM. CDR3 length: 15 residues. After removal of 3 bases from V and 4 bases from J, the junction contained 6 bases not matched to a gene. CDR3 sequence reads: CASSFGRGHGNTIYF. The DNA of the CDR3 is TGTGCCAGCAGTTTTGGAAGGGGGCACGGAAACACCATATATTTT.